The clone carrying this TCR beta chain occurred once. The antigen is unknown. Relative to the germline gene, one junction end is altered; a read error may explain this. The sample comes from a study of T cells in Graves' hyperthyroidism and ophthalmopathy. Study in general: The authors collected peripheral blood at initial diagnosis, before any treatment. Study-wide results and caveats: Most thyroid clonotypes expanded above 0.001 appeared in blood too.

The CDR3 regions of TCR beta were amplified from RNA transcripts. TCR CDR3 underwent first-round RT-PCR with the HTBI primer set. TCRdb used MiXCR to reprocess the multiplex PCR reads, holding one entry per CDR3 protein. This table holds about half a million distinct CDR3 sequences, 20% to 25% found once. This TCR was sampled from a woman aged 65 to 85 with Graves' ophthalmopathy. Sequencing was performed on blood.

CDR3 residues: CTSSADRHNQETQYF. CDR3 DNA sequence: TGTACCAGCAGCGCGGACAGACACAACCAAGAGACCCAGTACTTC. This chain links TRBV11-2 with TRBJ2-5, with TRBD1 as a possible D gene (6 bases). Germline values: CDR1 SGHAT, CDR2 FQNNGV. The CDR3 is 15 amino acids.